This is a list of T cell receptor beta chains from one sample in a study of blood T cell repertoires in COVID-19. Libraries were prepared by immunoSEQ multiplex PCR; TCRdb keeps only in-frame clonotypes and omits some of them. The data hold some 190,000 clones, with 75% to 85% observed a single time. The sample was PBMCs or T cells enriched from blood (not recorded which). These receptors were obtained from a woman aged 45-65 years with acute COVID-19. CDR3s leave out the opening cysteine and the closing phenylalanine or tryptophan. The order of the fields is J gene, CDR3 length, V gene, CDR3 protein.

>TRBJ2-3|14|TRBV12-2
ASRLSGNGGTDTQY
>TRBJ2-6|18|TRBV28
ASSLTSYKTPPPGANVLT
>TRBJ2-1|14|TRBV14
ASSHGGPGAYNEQF
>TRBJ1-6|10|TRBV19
ASSLYNSPLH
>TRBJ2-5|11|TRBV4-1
ASSLLPKETQY
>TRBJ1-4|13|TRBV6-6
ASSYEKGVGEKLF
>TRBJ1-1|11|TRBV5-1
ASSLGVNTEAF
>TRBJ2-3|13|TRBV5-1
ASSLEGTGALGQY
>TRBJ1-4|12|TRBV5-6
ASSHDRVNEKLF
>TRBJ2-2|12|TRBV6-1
ANSELTGIGELF
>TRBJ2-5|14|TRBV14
ASSPLAGGPIETQY
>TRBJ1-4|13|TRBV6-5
ASSPQGPSSEKLF
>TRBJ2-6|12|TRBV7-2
ASSTGGGANVLT
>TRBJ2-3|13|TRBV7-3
ASSLAGGAIDTQY
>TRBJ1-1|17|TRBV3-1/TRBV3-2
ASSQRRVRDRRSYTEAF
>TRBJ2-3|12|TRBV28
ASGETAGTDTQY
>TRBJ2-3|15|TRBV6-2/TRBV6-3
ASSGTLRLADADTQY
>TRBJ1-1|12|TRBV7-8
ASSFVQDLGEAF
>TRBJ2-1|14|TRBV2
ASSEGRGFGPNEQF
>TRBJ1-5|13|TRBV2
ASRHREGGNQPQH
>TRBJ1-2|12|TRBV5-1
ASNPTGQNYGYT
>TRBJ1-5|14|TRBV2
ASSEALQAGAQPQH
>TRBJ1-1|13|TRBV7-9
ASSLAGRAYAEAF
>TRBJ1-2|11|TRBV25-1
ASSELGQKGYT
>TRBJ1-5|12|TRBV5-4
ASSLDGAVQPQH
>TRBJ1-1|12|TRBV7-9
ASSSSAPGAEAF
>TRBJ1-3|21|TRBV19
ASSHDKDTRVTTHHLSRNTIY
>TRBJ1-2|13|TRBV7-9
ASSLLQEEGTGYT
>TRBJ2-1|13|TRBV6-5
ASSPATRSYNEQF